A selection of T cell receptor beta chains follows, all from one sample in a study of blood T cell repertoires in COVID-19. Measured with immunoSEQ multiplex PCR; TCRdb has only the in-frame clones, and not every one. The data hold approximately 180,000 clones, with roughly nine tenths observed a single time. Sequenced sample: PBMCs or T cells enriched from blood (not recorded which). Receptors were obtained from a woman aged 35 to 49 with acute COVID-19. Each CDR3 is given with its conserved first and last residue. The order of the fields is CDR3 protein, CDR3 DNA, D gene, J gene, clone size, V gene. A D gene is named only where the DNA matches it firmly. Where a row states a size, it is once, few, many or the class of an expanded clone; other rows omit it.

CASSLVVEGTEAFF TGCGCCAGCAGCTTGGTCGTGGAGGGCACTGAAGCTTTCTTT . TRBJ1-1 once TRBV5-1
CASSLVGRVNTGELFF TGCGCCAGCAGCTTGGTGGGCAGGGTGAACACCGGGGAGCTGTTTTTT . TRBJ2-2 . TRBV5-1
CASWTSGQETQYF TGTGCCAGCTGGACTAGCGGGCAAGAGACCCAGTACTTC TRBD2 TRBJ2-5 few TRBV18
CATSRDLQGGTEAFF TGTGCCACCAGCAGAGATCTACAGGGCGGCACTGAAGCTTTCTTT . TRBJ1-1 once TRBV15
CASSQPGSSGGLNEQFF TGCGCCAGCAGCCAACCCGGATCTAGCGGGGGACTCAATGAGCAGTTCTTC TRBD2 TRBJ2-1 . TRBV4-1
CASSPGQGYPQLNEQFF TGTGCCAGTAGTCCGGGACAGGGTTACCCCCAGCTAAATGAGCAGTTCTTC TRBD1 TRBJ2-1 . TRBV19
CAWSGLAGAGITDTQYF TGTGCCTGGAGTGGACTAGCGGGAGCTGGGATCACAGATACGCAGTATTTT TRBD2 TRBJ2-3 . TRBV30
CASSPSGLSYEQYF TGTGCCAGCAGCCCAAGCGGGTTGTCCTACGAGCAGTACTTC . TRBJ2-7 . TRBV7-6
CASSVAGTGEETQYF TGTGCCAGCAGCGTAGCAGGGACAGGGGAAGAGACCCAGTACTTC TRBD1 TRBJ2-5 . TRBV9
CASSVGGGGGNEQFF TGTGCCAGCAGCGTAGGGGGGGGCGGAGGGAATGAGCAGTTCTTC . TRBJ2-1 . TRBV9
CASSPSVDSIIGYTF TGTGCCAGTAGTCCCTCGGTGGACAGCATCATCGGCTACACCTTC . TRBJ1-2 . TRBV19
CASSQTGTTNEKLFF TGCGCCAGCAGCCAAACTGGTACAACTAATGAAAAACTGTTTTTT . TRBJ1-4 few TRBV4-3
CASSYSRLLYGYTF TGTGCCAGCAGTTATTCCCGATTACTCTATGGCTACACCTTC . TRBJ1-2 . TRBV28
CACAETDTQYF TGTGCCTGCGCCGAGACAGATACGCAGTATTTT . TRBJ2-3 once TRBV30
CASSFAFGTGVETQYF TGCGCCAGCAGCTTCGCCTTTGGGACAGGGGTTGAGACCCAGTACTTC TRBD1 TRBJ2-5 . TRBV4-1
CASSPDTKPYEQYF TGTGCCAGCAGTCCCGACACCAAACCCTACGAGCAGTACTTC . TRBJ2-7 once TRBV27
CASSPGRTGGLSNEQFF TGTGCCAGCAGCCCGGGGAGGACAGGGGGCTTATCGAATGAGCAGTTCTTC TRBD1 TRBJ2-1 . TRBV7-3
CASSAGGALETQYF TGTGCCAGCAGCGCCGGGGGGGCATTAGAGACCCAGTACTTC TRBD2 TRBJ2-5 . TRBV9
CASSARDRGAKTGANVLTF TGTGCCAGCAGCGCCCGGGACAGGGGTGCTAAGACTGGGGCCAACGTCCTGACTTTC . TRBJ2-6 . TRBV21-1
CASSRSQGAYGNTIYF TGTGCCAGCAGTCGAAGTCAGGGGGCTTACGGAAACACCATATATTTT TRBD1 TRBJ1-3 . TRBV27
CASSEQSGGFYNEQFF TGTGCCAGCAGTGAACAATCGGGGGGATTTTACAATGAGCAGTTCTTC TRBD2 TRBJ2-1 few TRBV6-1